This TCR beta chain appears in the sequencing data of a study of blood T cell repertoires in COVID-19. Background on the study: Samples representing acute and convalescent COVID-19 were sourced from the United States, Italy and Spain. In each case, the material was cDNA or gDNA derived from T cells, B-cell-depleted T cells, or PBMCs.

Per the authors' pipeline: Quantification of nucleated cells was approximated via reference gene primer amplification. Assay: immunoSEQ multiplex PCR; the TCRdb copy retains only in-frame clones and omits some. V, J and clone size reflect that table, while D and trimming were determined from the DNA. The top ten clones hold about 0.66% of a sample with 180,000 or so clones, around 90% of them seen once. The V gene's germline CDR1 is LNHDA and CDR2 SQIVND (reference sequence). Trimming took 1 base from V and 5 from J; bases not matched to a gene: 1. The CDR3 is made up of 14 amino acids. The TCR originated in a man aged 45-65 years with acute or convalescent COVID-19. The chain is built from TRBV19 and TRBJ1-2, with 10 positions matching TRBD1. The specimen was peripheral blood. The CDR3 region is CASSIGTGGYGYTF. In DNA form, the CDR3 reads TGTGCCAGTAGTATAGGGACAGGGGGGTATGGCTACACCTTC.